This T cell receptor (beta chain) appears in the sequencing data of a study of graft-versus-host responses after intestinal transplantation. Overall study: All recipients were given anti-thymocyte globulin induction, and tacrolimus and steroids were then administered for three to four years.

The CDR3 totals 15 residues. V was pared by 2 bases and J by 4 bases, with 9 bases between. In germline, CDR1 is MNHEY, CDR2 SVGAGI. The study's findings and limits: The study found high graft-versus-host to host-versus-graft clonal ratios in allografts of patients with graft-donor T cell macrochimerism. Peak GvH clone levels in circulation were associated with early post-transplant HvG declines.

About this clone: Its antigen is still unknown.

Assay: immunoSEQ multiplex PCR; the TCRdb copy retains only in-frame clones and omits some. The table lists 75,000 to 100,000 clones, 92% of them singletons. This chain joins TRBV6-5 and TRBJ2-6, with D uncertain. Sequences were derived from unstimulated CD4+ T cells sorted from spleen or lymph node cells, sampled before intestinal transplant. This TCR was recovered from a human donor who received an intestinal transplant. Here the CDR3 reads CASSYDRSGANVLTF. CDR3 DNA: TGTGCCAGCAGTTACGATCGGTCCGGGGCCAACGTCCTGACTTTC.